This T cell receptor beta chain is drawn from a study of preoperative IRX-2 immunotherapy in early breast cancer. Libraries were prepared by immunoSEQ multiplex PCR; TCRdb keeps only in-frame clonotypes and omits some of them. The sample has around 57,000 clones, roughly 95% seen once. The sample's treatment: preoperative locoregional IRX-2 cytokine immunotherapy. Patients received preoperative, locoregional IRX-2 cytokine immunotherapy in a phase Ib study. This CDR3 has 15 amino acids. Germline CDR1 reads LNHDA; CDR2 reads SQIVND (reference sequence). Trimming took 3 bases from V and 1 from J; bases not matched to a gene: 3.

The chain employs TRBV19 and TRBJ1-5, with 7 bases fitting TRBD1. Collection took place from a patient treated with IRX-2 immunotherapy. The source of this sequence is a human donor with breast cancer. CDR3 sequence reads: CASSIDRDSNQPQHF. The CDR3 nucleotides are TGTGCCAGTAGTATTGACAGGGACAGCAATCAGCCCCAGCATTTT.